The 29 T cell receptor beta chains presented below share a single source sample, sequenced in a study of OX40 agonist ivuxolimab in advanced cancers. Using immunoSEQ multiplex PCR, the repertoire was profiled, and TCRdb retains in-frame clones only, with some absent. The sample has 52,000 or so clones, approximately 88% seen once. This specimen consisted of CD4+ or CD8+ T cells sorted from blood, obtained in a trial of the OX40 agonist ivuxolimab. These receptors came from an adult with an advanced solid tumor such as melanoma, head and neck, liver or kidney cancer.

V gene TRBV7-8 combines with J gene TRBJ2-2; either TRBD1 or TRBD2 may supply D (5 bases each). CDR1 SGHVS and CDR2 FQNEAQ come from the germline V gene. CDR3 size: 16 residues. The germline V and J ends were trimmed by 3 bases and 2 bases, with 13 bases remaining between them. The CDR3 here is CASSFRFGGNTGELFF. The CDR3 DNA reads as TGTGCCAGCAGCTTCCGGTTTGGGGGTAACACCGGGGAGCTGTTTTTT.

The chain couples TRBV7-6 to TRBJ2-1; 8 positions match TRBD2. This CDR3 is 17 amino acids long. Germline V gene lookup returns CDR1 SGHVS and CDR2 FNYEAQ. V lost 4 bases to trimming and J lost 2 bases; unmatched junction nucleotides: 10. The CDR3 loop is CASSYAVPAGAYNEQFF. The DNA of the CDR3 is TGTGCCAGCAGCTACGCCGTCCCAGCGGGAGCCTACAATGAGCAGTTCTTC.

The chain carries TRBV27 and TRBJ1-2; D call uncertain. The V end was cut by 6 bases, the J end by 8 bases, with 16 bases between. Per germline, CDR1 MNHEY and CDR2 SMNVEV (reference sequence). The CDR3 extends over 13 amino acids. In nucleotides, the CDR3 is TGTGCCAGCAGCGACCCGAACCTGAGCGGCTACACCTTC. Its protein product is CASSDPNLSGYTF.

The V and J genes are TRBV18 and TRBJ1-1; 10 bases match TRBD1. V lost 3 bases, J lost 0 bases, and 13 bases stayed unmatched. Germline values: CDR1 KGHSH, CDR2 LQKENI. The CDR3 is 19 residues long. The CDR3: CASSPLLGGTGVVNTEAFF. CDR3 nucleotide sequence: TGTGCCAGCTCACCTTTGCTGGGGGGGACAGGGGTCGTGAACACTGAAGCTTTCTTT.

The chain links TRBV9 to TRBJ2-3; no reliable D call. This CDR3 is 14 amino acids long. V was pared by 4 bases and J by 4 bases, with 13 bases between. The V gene's germline CDR1 is SGDLS and CDR2 YYNGEE. CDR3 loop: CASSLIPESDTQYF. The CDR3 DNA sequence: TGTGCCAGCAGCTTGATCCCAGAGTCAGATACGCAGTATTTT. The whole variable domain, remainder taken from reference TRBV9 and TRBJ2-3, is DSGVTQTPKHLITATGQRVTLRCSPRSGDLSVYWYQQSLDQGLQFLIQYYNGEERAKGNILERFSAQQFPDLHSELNLSSLELGDSALYFCASSLIPESDTQYFGPGTRLTVL.

This sequence joins TRBV4-2 and TRBJ2-1; 7 bases match TRBD2. Germline CDR1 is LGHNA and CDR2 is YNFKEQ. Unmatched junction bases numbered 3, after V lost 6 bases and J lost 1 base. CDR3 length equals 14 residues. Here the CDR3 reads CASRPGGSYNEQFF. CDR3 in DNA: TGTGCCAGCAGGCCGGGAGGTTCCTACAATGAGCAGTTCTTC.

V usage is TRBV10-1 and J usage is TRBJ2-7; D unresolved. The CDR3 runs to 13 residues. V lost 2 bases and J lost 0, with 5 bases in between. CDR1 and CDR2 (germline): WNHNN, SYGVQD (reference sequence). The CDR3 reads CASSEGFSYEQYF. CDR3 DNA: TGCGCCAGCAGTGAGGGCTTCTCCTACGAGCAGTACTTC.

The chain uses TRBV11-3 and TRBJ2-2; D is unresolved. Germline-derived CDR1 and CDR2 are SGHNT and YENEEA. The ends were cut back, 2 bases at V and 4 bases at J, with 2 bases in the middle. This CDR3 is 12 amino acids long. Here the CDR3 DNA reads TGTGCCAGCAGCTTAATCACCGGGGAGCTGTTTTTT. This gives the protein CASSLITGELFF.

The rearrangement joins TRBV25-1 to TRBJ2-7, with 7 bases fitting TRBD2. After removal of 3 bases from V and 5 bases from J, the junction contained 7 bases not matched to a gene. The CDR3 consists of 14 residues. In germline, CDR1 is MGHDK, CDR2 SYGVNS. CDR3 protein: CASSDWGGYDEQYF. The CDR3 region has the DNA TGTGCCAGCAGTGATTGGGGAGGGTACGACGAGCAGTACTTC.

The gene calls are TRBV28 and TRBJ2-2; the match to TRBD1 covers 8 bases. Germline V lookup: CDR1 MDHEN, CDR2 SYDVKM. The J segment lost 5 bases and the V segment lost 4 bases, leaving 9 bases of the junction unmatched. The CDR3 contains 16 residues. The CDR3 spells CASSSPDRGWTGELFF. In DNA form, the CDR3 reads TGTGCCAGCAGTTCCCCAGACAGGGGCTGGACCGGGGAGCTGTTTTTT.

This clone qualifies as medium-sized (0.01 to 0.1%). The chain couples TRBV7-2 to TRBJ2-1; TRBD2 matches 7 bases. From germline, CDR1 is SGHTA and CDR2 FQGNSA. The CDR3 is made up of 15 amino acids. With V trimmed by 2 bases and J by 8 bases, 9 bases remained unmatched. CDR3 in amino acids: CASSLYVGGPDEQFF. DNA of the CDR3: TGTGCCAGCAGCTTATATGTGGGAGGGCCGGATGAGCAGTTCTTC.

The chain joins TRBV11-3 to TRBJ2-3; 11 bases match TRBD1. V lost 5 bases to trimming and J lost 4 bases; unmatched junction nucleotides: 5. CDR1 and CDR2 from the germline V gene are SGHNT and YENEEA. This CDR3 contains 15 residues. This chain's CDR3 is CASSGPGQGADTQYF. CDR3 sequence (DNA): TGTGCCAGCAGCGGGCCGGGACAGGGGGCAGATACGCAGTATTTT.

V gene TRBV7-9 combines with J gene TRBJ2-3; the D gene is possibly TRBD2 (7 bases). The length of the CDR3 is 16 residues. The V end was cut by 5 bases, the J end by 0 bases, with 15 bases between. Looked up from germline, CDR1 is SEHNR and CDR2 is FQNEAQ (reference sequence). CDR3 DNA: TGTGCCAGCAGCCTACGGGGGGCGGCCAGCACAGATACGCAGTATTTT. This gives the protein CASSLRGAASTDTQYF.

The chain couples TRBV28 to TRBJ1-4; 11 bases are a match to TRBD1. The CDR3 is 19 amino acids. Germline CDR1 MDHEN, CDR2 SYDVKM. The V segment lost 6 bases and the J segment 0 bases; nucleotides outside the gene matches: 12. CDR3 in DNA: TGTGCCAGCAGCTCCGGACAGGGGGCGCGATTCTCAACTAATGAAAAACTGTTTTTT. This codes for CASSSGQGARFSTNEKLFF.

The rearrangement joins TRBV5-4 to TRBJ1-1; D is perhaps TRBD1 (5 bases). The ends were cut back, 4 bases at V and 0 bases at J, with 16 bases in the middle. CDR3 length: 16 residues. Germline assignment: CDR1 SGHNT and CDR2 YYREEE (reference sequence). The CDR3 sequence is CASSRMGGVMNTEAFF. CDR3 coding DNA: TGTGCCAGCAGCCGCATGGGAGGGGTAATGAACACTGAAGCTTTCTTT.

Only a few counts were recorded for this clone. The rearrangement uses TRBV29-1 and TRBJ1-4, with unresolved D. The germline V gene has CDR1 SQVTM and CDR2 ANQGSEA. V gave up 7 bases and J gave up 7 bases, with 10 bases separating them. CDR3 size: 11 residues. The CDR3 is CSAKVAEKLFF. The CDR3 coding sequence is TGCAGCGCGAAAGTCGCTGAAAAACTGTTTTTT. The full variable domain, with the rest looked up from reference TRBV29-1 and TRBJ1-4, is SAVISQKPSRDICQRGTSLTIQCQVDSQVTMMFWYRQQPGQSLTLIATANQGSEATYESGFVIDKFPISRPNLTFSTLTVSNMSPEDSSIYLCSAKVAEKLFFGSGTQLSVL.

This chain connects TRBV10-3 to TRBJ1-1, with D hard to call. The CDR3 sequence is 16 residues long. The ends were cut back, 3 bases at V and 2 bases at J, with 16 bases in the middle. CDR1 is ENHRY, CDR2 SYGVKD, per germline. As DNA, the CDR3 is TGTGCCATCAGTGACCATATTTATGGCCGTAACACTGAAGCTTTCTTT. This translates into CAISDHIYGRNTEAFF.

The rearrangement joins TRBV6-5 to TRBJ1-1; weak D call: TRBD1 (5 bases). Germline values: CDR1 MNHEY, CDR2 SVGAGI. Trimming cost V 6 bases and J 1 base, with 12 bases left between them. This CDR3 is 14 amino acids long. The CDR3 loop is CASRSRESNTEAFF. In DNA form, the CDR3 reads TGTGCCAGCAGGAGCAGGGAATCGAACACTGAAGCTTTCTTT.

This chain connects TRBV19 to TRBJ2-7, with D perhaps TRBD1 (6 bases). This CDR3 spans 16 amino acids. The ends were cut back, 3 bases at V and 6 bases at J, with 21 bases in the middle. CDR1 LNHDA and CDR2 SQIVND come from the germline V gene (reference sequence). CDR3 sequence (DNA): TGTGCCAGTAGTATCAATTCAGGGGCGCTATTTTCCGAGCAGTACTTC. It encodes CASSINSGALFSEQYF. Full variable domain (rest looked up from reference TRBV19 and TRBJ2-7): DGGITQSPKYLFRKEGQNVTLSCEQNLNHDAMYWYRQDPGQGLRLIYYSQIVNDFQKGDIAEGYSVSREKKESFPLTVTSAQKNPTAFYLCASSINSGALFSEQYFGPGTRLTVT.

The chain is built from TRBV6-6 and TRBJ2-1; a possible D gene is TRBD2 (6 bases). Trimming pared 7 bases from V and 2 bases from J, leaving 12 bases between. The germline gives CDR1 MNHNY, CDR2 SVGAGI (reference sequence). The CDR3 runs to 14 residues. The CDR3 DNA reads as TGTGCCAGCAAGATAGCGGAGCCCTACAATGAGCAGTTCTTC. This encodes CASKIAEPYNEQFF.

CDR3 residues: CASNYRGSFYEQYF. CDR3 DNA sequence: TGTGCCAGTAACTATAGGGGGAGCTTCTACGAGCAGTACTTC. The chain has TRBV19 and TRBJ2-7, with D possibly matching TRBD1 (6 bases). Germline CDR1 and CDR2: LNHDA and SQIVND (reference sequence). Between the trimmed V and J ends, which lost 7 bases and 3 bases, there was a span of 16 bases. CDR3 length: 14 amino acids.

The J gene is TRBJ2-2, the V gene TRBV7-9; the match to TRBD2 covers 7 bases. The V gene's germline CDR1 is SEHNR and CDR2 FQNEAQ (reference sequence). The CDR3 sequence is 14 residues long. The junction had 5 bases not matched to a gene; V was cut back by 10 bases and J by 0 bases. CDR3 bases: TGTGCCAAGACCGGGGGGACGAACACCGGGGAGCTGTTTTTT. It translates to CAKTGGTNTGELFF.

The chain carries TRBV7-9 and TRBJ2-7, with 8 positions matching TRBD2. The CDR3 runs to 16 residues. The trim removed 4 bases at V and 1 base at J, leaving 9 bases unmatched. Germline values: CDR1 SEHNR, CDR2 FQNEAQ (reference sequence). CDR3 sequence (DNA): TGTGCCAGCAGCTCCCCCGAAGTAGCGGGGTCCTACGAGCAGTACTTC. It encodes CASSSPEVAGSYEQYF.

The chain uses TRBV5-1 and TRBJ2-1; 10 bases match TRBD2. The V and J ends lost 5 bases and 0 bases, in that order; junction bases with no gene match: 5. The CDR3 spans 16 residues. The germline gives CDR1 SGHRS, CDR2 YFSETQ. In nucleotides, the CDR3 is TGCGCCAGCAGGCGATCTAGCGGGAGCTCCTACAATGAGCAGTTCTTC. Translated, it gives CASRRSSGSSYNEQFF.

The rearrangement uses TRBV7-9 and TRBJ2-2; possibly TRBD2 for D (7 bases). V gave up 5 bases and J gave up 5 bases, with 12 bases separating them. Germline V gives CDR1 SEHNR, CDR2 FQNEAQ (reference sequence). CDR3 length: 14 amino acids. CDR3 bases: TGTGCCAGCAGCATAGGGGGGGCAACCGGGGAGCTGTTTTTT. Translation: CASSIGGATGELFF.

V and J are TRBV29-1 and TRBJ2-7; D tentatively reads TRBD1 or TRBD2 (5 bases each). Germline lookup yields CDR1 SQVTM and CDR2 ANQGSEA. V was shortened by 4 bases and J by 5 bases, with 9 bases between the two germline ends. This CDR3 has 11 residues. For the CDR3, the DNA is TGCAGCGTTGTGGGGGTGGACGAGCAGTACTTC. Translating gives CSVVGVDEQYF.

The CDR3 region has the DNA TGTGCCAGCAGTTACTACATAAGCTACGAGCAGTACTTC. Amino acid sequence: CASSYYISYEQYF. The chain recombines TRBV6-5 with TRBJ2-7; D remains ambiguous. This CDR3 contains 13 residues. Trimming pared 1 base from V and 3 bases from J, leaving 7 bases between. Germline-derived CDR1 and CDR2 are MNHEY and SVGAGI.

The chain has TRBV27 and TRBJ2-1, with 7 bases identical to TRBD2. The germline CDR1 and CDR2 sequences are MNHEY and SMNVEV (reference sequence). This CDR3 comprises 16 residues. After removal of 5 bases from V and 8 bases from J, the junction contained 15 bases not matched to a gene. CDR3 loop: CASSRKKGGNRDEQFF. The CDR3 DNA sequence: TGTGCCAGCAGTCGTAAGAAGGGAGGGAACCGCGATGAGCAGTTCTTC.

The chain has TRBV5-1 and TRBJ2-7; TRBD1 matches 7 bases. The CDR3 loop spans 14 amino acids. The V segment lost 0 bases and the J segment 4 bases; nucleotides outside the gene matches: 4. Germline values: CDR1 SGHRS, CDR2 YFSETQ. CDR3 DNA sequence: TGCGCCAGCAGCTTGGGACAGGGTCCTTACGAGCAGTACTTC. Its translation is CASSLGQGPYEQYF. Supplemented by reference TRBV5-1 and TRBJ2-7, the full variable domain reads KAGVTQTPRYLIKTRGQQVTLSCSPISGHRSVSWYQQTPGQGLQFLFEYFSETQRNKGNFPGRFSGRQFSNSRSEMNVSTLELGDSALYLCASSLGQGPYEQYFGPGTRLTVT.